The T cell receptor beta chain described here comes from a study of CD8+ T cells in alopecia areata. CDR1 and CDR2 (germline): SQVTM, ANQGSEA. V was pared by 3 bases and J by 0 bases, with 8 bases between. CDR3 length equals 13 residues. As the sequencing template, cDNA was produced by extracting RNA and reverse transcribing it. TCRdb's table, derived via immunoSEQ multiplex PCR, lists solely in-frame clones and lacks some. The sample gives around 34,000 clones, around 50% of which show up once; around two fifths is in the top ten. The source of this sequence is a human donor with alopecia areata. Material for sequencing was NKG2D-high CD8+ T cells sorted from blood. The chain recombines TRBV29-1 with TRBJ1-1, with D tentatively TRBD1 (6 bases). CDR3: CSVDTGLNTEAFF. The CDR3 bases are TGCAGCGTTGACACAGGGTTGAACACTGAAGCTTTCTTT.